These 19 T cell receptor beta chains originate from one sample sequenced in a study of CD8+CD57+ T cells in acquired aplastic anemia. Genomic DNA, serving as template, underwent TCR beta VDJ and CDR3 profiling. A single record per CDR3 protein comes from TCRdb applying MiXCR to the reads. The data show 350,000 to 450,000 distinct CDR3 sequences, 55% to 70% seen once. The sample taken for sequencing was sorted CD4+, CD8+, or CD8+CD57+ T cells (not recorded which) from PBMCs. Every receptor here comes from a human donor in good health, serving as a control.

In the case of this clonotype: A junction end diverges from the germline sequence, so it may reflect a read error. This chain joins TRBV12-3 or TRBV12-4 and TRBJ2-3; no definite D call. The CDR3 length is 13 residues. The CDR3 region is CASRSSRGDTQYF. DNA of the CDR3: TGCGCCAGCAGATCGTCTCGAGGAGATACGCAGTATTTT.

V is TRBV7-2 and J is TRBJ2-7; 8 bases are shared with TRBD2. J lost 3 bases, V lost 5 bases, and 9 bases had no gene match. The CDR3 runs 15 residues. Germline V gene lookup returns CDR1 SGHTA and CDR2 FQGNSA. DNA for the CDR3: TGTGCCAGCAGCCCCGCCGGCGGGGGGAACTACGAGCAGTACTTC. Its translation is CASSPAGGGNYEQYF.

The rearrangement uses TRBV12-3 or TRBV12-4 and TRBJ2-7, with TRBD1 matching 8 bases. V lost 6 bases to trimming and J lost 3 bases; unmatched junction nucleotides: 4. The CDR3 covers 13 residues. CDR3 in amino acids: CASRTGTGYEQYF. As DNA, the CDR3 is TGTGCCAGCAGGACCGGGACAGGCTACGAGCAGTACTTC.

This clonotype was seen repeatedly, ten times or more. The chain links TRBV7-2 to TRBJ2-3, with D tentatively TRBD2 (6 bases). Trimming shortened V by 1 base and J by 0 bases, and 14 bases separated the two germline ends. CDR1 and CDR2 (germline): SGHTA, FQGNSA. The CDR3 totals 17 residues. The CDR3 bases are TGTGCCAGCAGCTTAGATTACAGGCGGGGTAGCACAGATACGCAGTATTTT. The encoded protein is CASSLDYRRGSTDTQYF. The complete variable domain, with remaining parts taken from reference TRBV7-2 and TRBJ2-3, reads GAGVSQSPSNKVTEKGKDVELRCDPISGHTALYWYRQSLGQGLEFLIYFQGNSAPDKSGLPSDRFSAERTGGSVSTLTIQRTQQEDSAVYLCASSLDYRRGSTDTQYFGPGTRLTVL.

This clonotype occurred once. The CDR3 bases are TGCGCCAGCACCGGGGCTGAGCAGTTCTTCAACGTCCTGACTTTC. Protein product: CASTGAEQFFNVLTF. V is TRBV5-1 and J is TRBJ2-6; D may correspond to TRBD1 or TRBD2 (5 bases each). Germline lookup yields CDR1 SGHRS and CDR2 YFSETQ. This CDR3 is built from 15 residues. V dropped 6 bases and J dropped 9 bases, with 19 bases sitting between them.

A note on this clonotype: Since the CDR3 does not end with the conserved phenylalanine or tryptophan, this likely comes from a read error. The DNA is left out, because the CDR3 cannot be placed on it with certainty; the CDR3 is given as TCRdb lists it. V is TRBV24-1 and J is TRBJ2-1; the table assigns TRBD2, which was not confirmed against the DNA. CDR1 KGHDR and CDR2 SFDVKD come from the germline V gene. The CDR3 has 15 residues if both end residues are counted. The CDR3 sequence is CATASGGDQSQQLCD.

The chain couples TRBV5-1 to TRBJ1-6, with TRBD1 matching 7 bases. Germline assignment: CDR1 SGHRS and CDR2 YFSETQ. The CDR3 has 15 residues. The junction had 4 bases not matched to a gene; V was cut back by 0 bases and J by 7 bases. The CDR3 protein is CASSLEPGGNSPLHF. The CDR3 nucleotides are TGCGCCAGCAGCTTGGAGCCAGGGGGGAATTCACCCCTCCACTTT.

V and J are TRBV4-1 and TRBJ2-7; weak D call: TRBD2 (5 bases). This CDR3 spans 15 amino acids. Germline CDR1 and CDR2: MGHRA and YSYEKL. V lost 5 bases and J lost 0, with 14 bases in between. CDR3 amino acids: CASSLGRRSSYEQYF. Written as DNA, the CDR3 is TGCGCCAGCAGCTTAGGGAGACGGAGCTCCTACGAGCAGTACTTC.

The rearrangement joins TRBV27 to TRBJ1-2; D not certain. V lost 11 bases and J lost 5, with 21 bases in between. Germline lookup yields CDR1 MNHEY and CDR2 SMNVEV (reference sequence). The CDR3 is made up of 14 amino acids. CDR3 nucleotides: TGTGCCGGCAACTTAAGCGGTCGTAATTATGGCTACACCTTC. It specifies CAGNLSGRNYGYTF.

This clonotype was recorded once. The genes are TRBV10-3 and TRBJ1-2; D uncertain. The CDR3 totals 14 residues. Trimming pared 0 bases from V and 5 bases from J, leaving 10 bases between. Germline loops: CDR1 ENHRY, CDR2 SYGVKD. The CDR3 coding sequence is TGTGCCATCAGTGAGTCATGGACTAGTTATGGCTACACCTTC. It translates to CAISESWTSYGYTF.

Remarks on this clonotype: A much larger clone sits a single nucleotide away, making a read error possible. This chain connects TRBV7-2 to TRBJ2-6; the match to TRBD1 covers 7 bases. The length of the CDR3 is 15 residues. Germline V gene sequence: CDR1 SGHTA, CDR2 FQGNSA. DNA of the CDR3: TGTGCCAGCGGCAAAGGGGGCTCTGGGGCCAGCGTCCTGACTTTC. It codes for CASGKGGSGASVLTF.

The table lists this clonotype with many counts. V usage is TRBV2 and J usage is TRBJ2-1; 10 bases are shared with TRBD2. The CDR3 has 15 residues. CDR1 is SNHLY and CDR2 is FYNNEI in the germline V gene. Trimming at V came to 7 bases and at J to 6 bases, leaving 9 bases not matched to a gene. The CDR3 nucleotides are TGTGCCAGCACTATCCTTAGCGGGGGGTTCAATGAGCAGTTCTTC. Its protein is CASTILSGGFNEQFF.

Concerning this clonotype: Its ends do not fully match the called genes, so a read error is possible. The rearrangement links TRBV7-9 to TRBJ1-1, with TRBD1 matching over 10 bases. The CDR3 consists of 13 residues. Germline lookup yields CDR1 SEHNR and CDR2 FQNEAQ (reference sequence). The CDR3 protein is CTSSLGQGTEAFF. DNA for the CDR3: TGTACCAGCAGCTTGGGACAGGGGACTGAAGCTTTCTTT.

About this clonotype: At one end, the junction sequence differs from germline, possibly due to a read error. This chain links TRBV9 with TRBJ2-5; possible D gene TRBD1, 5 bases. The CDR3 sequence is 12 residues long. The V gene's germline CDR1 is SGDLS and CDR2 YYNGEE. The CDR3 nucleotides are TGCGCCAGCAGGGTTCTATCGGAGACCCAGTACTTC. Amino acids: CASRVLSETQYF.

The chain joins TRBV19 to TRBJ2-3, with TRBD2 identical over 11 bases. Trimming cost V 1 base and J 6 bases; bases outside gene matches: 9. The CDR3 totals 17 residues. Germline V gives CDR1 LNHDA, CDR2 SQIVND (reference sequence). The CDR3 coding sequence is TGTGCCAGTAGTATAGTCCGGCTAGCGGGAGGTCGGGATACGCAGTATTTT. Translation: CASSIVRLAGGRDTQYF.

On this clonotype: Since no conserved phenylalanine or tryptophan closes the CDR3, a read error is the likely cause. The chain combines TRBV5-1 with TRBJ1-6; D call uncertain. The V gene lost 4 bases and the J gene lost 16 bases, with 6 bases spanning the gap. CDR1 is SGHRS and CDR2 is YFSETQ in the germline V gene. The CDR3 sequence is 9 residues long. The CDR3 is CASSHALHI. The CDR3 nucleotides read TGCGCCAGCAGCCATGCTCTCCACATT.

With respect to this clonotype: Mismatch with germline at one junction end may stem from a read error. In DNA, the CDR3 is TGTGCCATCAGTCAGGACAGCGAGGACTATGACTACACCTTC. Amino acids: CAISQDSEDYDYTF. The chain uses TRBV10-3 and TRBJ1-2; tentatively, D is TRBD1 (6 bases). The germline V gene has CDR1 ENHRY and CDR2 SYGVKD. The CDR3 totals 14 residues.

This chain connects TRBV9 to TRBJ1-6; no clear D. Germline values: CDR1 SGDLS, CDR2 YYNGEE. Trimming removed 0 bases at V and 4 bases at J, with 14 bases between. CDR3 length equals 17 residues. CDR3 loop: CASSVESQPQYNSPLHF. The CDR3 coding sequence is TGTGCCAGCAGCGTAGAGTCTCAGCCCCAGTATAATTCACCCCTCCACTTT.

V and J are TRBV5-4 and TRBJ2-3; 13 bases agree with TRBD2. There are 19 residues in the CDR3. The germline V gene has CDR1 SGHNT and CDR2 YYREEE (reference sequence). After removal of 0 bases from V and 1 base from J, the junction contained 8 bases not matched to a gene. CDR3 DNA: TGTGCCAGCAGCTTGGATACTAGCGGGGGGGCCGGAGGCACAGATACGCAGTATTTT. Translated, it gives CASSLDTSGGAGGTDTQYF.